Detailed here is one TCR beta chain. Its specificity is unknown. This entry comes from a study of T cell clones after liver transplantation. At the level of the study: Post-transplant blood was tracked for graft-donor-reactive T cell clones identified in a pre-transplant mixed lymphocyte reaction. Study-wide results and limits: Circulating graft-donor-reactive CD4 TCRbeta sequences fell significantly post-transplant in 5 of 8 subjects. Compared with third party-reactive sequences, donor-reactive ones declined more, independent of withdrawal success.

The CDR3 runs to 17 residues. V dropped 6 bases and J dropped 0 bases, with 20 bases sitting between them. CDR1 SNHLY and CDR2 FYNNEI come from the germline V gene. Data came from immunoSEQ multiplex PCR; TCRdb stores just in-frame clones and leaves some out. The data show about 9,200 clones, roughly 80% seen once. This receptor was identified in a human patient who received a liver transplant. A share of the T cells may be of graft donor origin. The chain couples TRBV2 to TRBJ1-1; D not resolved. Sequenced material: CD8+ T cells from blood, taken at the 22-month timepoint. The CDR3 DNA reads TGTGCCAGCAGAGGAATTCGAGGTACGATGATGAACACTGAAGCTTTCTTT. Translating gives CASRGIRGTMMNTEAFF.